Below, 7 T cell receptor beta chains from the same sample are listed, as sequenced in a study of shared T cell receptors in the human thymus. Libraries were prepared by immunoSEQ multiplex PCR; TCRdb keeps only in-frame clonotypes and omits some of them. The sample has about 540,000 clones; more than 75% are singletons. This sample was also put to use in a study of human thymus T cells.

Sequenced sample: thymocytes. The receptors come from a boy younger than two with a congenital heart defect.

The rearrangement joins TRBV6-1 to TRBJ2-1, with 8 nucleotides matching TRBD1. The length of the CDR3 is 15 residues. The trim removed 4 bases at V and 8 bases at J, leaving 10 bases unmatched. The germline gives CDR1 MNHNS, CDR2 SASEGT. DNA of the CDR3: TGTGCCAGCAGTGTCAGGACAGGGCTGTGCGATGAGCAGTTCTTC. It yields the protein CASSVRTGLCDEQFF.

This chain links TRBV9 with TRBJ1-5, with 9 bases identical to TRBD1. Germline lookup yields CDR1 SGDLS and CDR2 YYNGEE. This CDR3 region has 17 residues. The ends lost 0 bases at V and 4 bases at J; junction bases unmatched: 8. The CDR3 protein is CASSVGSGTGSNQPQHF. The CDR3 bases are TGTGCCAGCAGCGTAGGCTCCGGGACAGGGAGTAATCAGCCCCAGCATTTT.

The chain is built from TRBV11-2 and TRBJ2-2, with 9 bases fitting TRBD1. CDR3 length: 16 amino acids. Germline loops: CDR1 SGHAT, CDR2 FQNNGV. V shed 6 bases and J 5 bases; nucleotides not matched to a gene: 10. CDR3: CASRGQGGRETGELFF. DNA of the CDR3: TGTGCCAGCAGGGGACAGGGCGGGCGGGAAACCGGGGAGCTGTTTTTT. Variable domain in full (rest from reference TRBV11-2 and TRBJ2-2): EAGVAQSPRYKIIEKRQSVAFWCNPISGHATLYWYQQILGQGPKLLIQFQNNGVVDDSQLPKDRFSAERLKGVDSTLKIQPAKLEDSAVYLCASRGQGGRETGELFFGEGSRLTVL.

J is TRBJ2-3 and V is TRBV30; possibly TRBD1 for D (5 bases). Between the trimmed V and J ends, which lost 1 base and 6 bases, there was a span of 20 bases. Germline lookup yields CDR1 GTSNPN and CDR2 SVGIG (reference sequence). The CDR3 spans 16 residues. CDR3 sequence reads: CAWSAYPTGGRDTQYF. The CDR3 DNA is TGTGCCTGGAGTGCCTACCCCACAGGCGGTAGGGATACGCAGTATTTT.

There are a few counts of this clone. V and J are TRBV7-9 and TRBJ2-1; 7 bases match TRBD2. This CDR3 is built from 16 residues. J gave up 0 bases and V 5 bases, and 7 bases lay outside the gene matches. Germline V gene lookup returns CDR1 SEHNR and CDR2 FQNEAQ (reference sequence). CDR3 nucleotides: TGTGCCAGCAGCCCGGGCTTAGCGGGCTCCTACAATGAGCAGTTCTTC. As protein: CASSPGLAGSYNEQFF.

This clone appeared once. This chain connects TRBV2 to TRBJ1-5; D remains ambiguous. The ends were cut back, 3 bases at V and 5 bases at J, with 8 bases in the middle. CDR3 length: 13 residues. Germline V gives CDR1 SNHLY, CDR2 FYNNEI. The CDR3 bases are TGTGCCAGCAGTGAGTCAGTGGATCAGCCCCAGCATTTT. It codes for CASSESVDQPQHF.

The chain employs TRBV5-6 and TRBJ2-4; a possible D gene is TRBD2 (5 bases). The CDR3 is 15 residues long. Trimming pared 4 bases from V and 6 bases from J, leaving 17 bases between. Germline V CDR1 and CDR2: SGHDT, YYEEEE. The CDR3 loop is CASSPESSQGNIQYF. Written as DNA, the CDR3 is TGTGCCAGCAGCCCAGAGTCTAGCCAAGGAAACATTCAGTACTTC. Full variable domain (missing parts from reference TRBV5-6 and TRBJ2-4): DAGVTQSPTHLIKTRGQQVTLRCSPKSGHDTVSWYQQALGQGPQFIFQYYEEEERQRGNFPDRFSGHQFPNYSSELNVNALLLGDSALYLCASSPESSQGNIQYFGAGTRLSVL.